The 23 T cell receptor beta chains in this list originate from one sample, sequenced in a study of memory CD4+ T cells and cytomegalovirus serostatus. Single viable CD3+CD4+CD8-CD45RO+ cells were sorted as the memory CD4+ T cells. Clones were sequenced by immunoSEQ multiplex PCR, and TCRdb holds only the in-frame ones, with some missing. The data contain tens of thousands of clones, roughly 80% of them singletons. The sequencing sample was made of memory CD4+ T cells from blood. The receptors were sampled from an adult in good health and CMV-seronegative. Some clones in this sample may be carry-over from other donors' samples.

The chain uses TRBV6-5 and TRBJ1-4; D uncertain. The germline V gene has CDR1 MNHEY and CDR2 SVGAGI. The V end was cut by 6 bases, the J end by 7 bases, with 15 bases between. The CDR3 extends over 14 amino acids. The CDR3 loop is CASRMGIGSEKLFF. The CDR3 DNA reads TGTGCCAGCAGGATGGGTATCGGGAGTGAAAAACTGTTTTTT.

The genes are TRBV5-4 and TRBJ1-2; 10 nucleotides line up with TRBD1. The length of the CDR3 is 15 residues. J gave up 8 bases and V 0 bases, and 7 bases lay outside the gene matches. Looked up from germline, CDR1 is SGHNT and CDR2 is YYREEE (reference sequence). CDR3: CASSLAVLGQGGYTF. DNA for the CDR3: TGTGCCAGCAGCTTGGCAGTCCTGGGACAGGGGGGCTACACCTTC.

The V call is TRBV4-2, the J call TRBJ2-7, with 7 bases matching TRBD1. V was pared by 2 bases and J by 3 bases, with 4 bases of the junction left unmatched. From germline, CDR1 is LGHNA and CDR2 YNFKEQ. This CDR3 is 14 amino acids long. CDR3 sequence: CASSQPGQFYEQYF. CDR3 sequence (DNA): TGTGCCAGCAGCCAACCGGGACAGTTCTACGAGCAGTACTTC.

The chain employs TRBV27 and TRBJ2-4; perhaps TRBD2 as D (6 bases). Germline CDR1 and CDR2: MNHEY and SMNVEV (reference sequence). The CDR3 has 15 residues. Between the trimmed V and J ends, which lost 3 bases and 7 bases, there was a span of 16 bases. CDR3 nucleotides: TGTGCCAGCAGTTTGGCGGGGCACCTAAGCAACATTCAGTACTTC. It specifies CASSLAGHLSNIQYF.

The V and J genes are TRBV7-2 and TRBJ2-3; 8 bases agree with TRBD2. CDR1 and CDR2 (germline): SGHTA, FQGNSA. This CDR3 region has 16 residues. J lost 0 bases, V lost 1 base, and 3 bases had no gene match. The CDR3 region has the DNA TGTGCCAGCAGCTTAGGGATAGCGGGGAGCACAGATACGCAGTATTTT. The encoded protein is CASSLGIAGSTDTQYF.

The V call is TRBV6-6, the J call TRBJ1-1; D is perhaps TRBD1 (5 bases). Germline V lookup: CDR1 MNHNY, CDR2 SVGAGI (reference sequence). This CDR3 is built from 16 residues. Deletions cut 0 bases from V and 2 bases from J, with 13 bases between. DNA for the CDR3: TGTGCCAGCAGTTACTCGAGTCCAGGGCGAAACACTGAAGCTTTCTTT. Translating gives CASSYSSPGRNTEAFF.

A single count supports this clone. The CDR3 region has the DNA TGCAGCGCCTGGACGGGGTTCTCCTACGAGCAGTACTTC. The encoded protein is CSAWTGFSYEQYF. J is TRBJ2-7 and V is TRBV29-1; TRBD2 might be the D (5 bases). The CDR3 has 13 residues. V lost 7 bases and J lost 0, with 13 bases in between. Germline CDR1 and CDR2: SQVTM and ANQGSEA.

This rearrangement joins TRBV28 to TRBJ2-5; 8 nucleotides line up with TRBD1. The CDR3 length is 14 residues. Germline assignment: CDR1 MDHEN and CDR2 SYDVKM. Trimming took 5 bases from V and 2 from J; bases not matched to a gene: 4. The CDR3 DNA follows: TGTGCCAGCAGTCCGTGGACAGGGCAAGAGACCCAGTACTTC. Amino acid sequence: CASSPWTGQETQYF.

The CDR3 DNA follows: TGTGCCAGCAGCGGCGACATGGTTAGCTATGGCTACACCTTC. Residues: CASSGDMVSYGYTF. This chain uses TRBV5-6 with TRBJ1-2; D is unclear. V lost 4 bases to trimming and J lost 4 bases, with 14 bases between them. CDR1 is SGHDT and CDR2 is YYEEEE in the germline V gene. This CDR3 region has 14 residues.

The J gene is TRBJ1-2, the V gene TRBV2, with a weak D call TRBD1 (6 bases). Germline V gene data show CDR1 as SNHLY and CDR2 as FYNNEI. The V gene lost 5 bases and the J gene lost 2 bases, with 15 bases spanning the gap. CDR3 size: 15 residues. The CDR3 sequence is CASSLPGQPNYGYTF. CDR3 DNA sequence: TGTGCCAGCAGTCTACCCGGACAGCCCAACTATGGCTACACCTTC.

The rearrangement links TRBV5-1 to TRBJ1-1, with D tentatively TRBD1 (6 bases). The V and J ends lost 4 bases and 5 bases respectively, with 24 bases between them. CDR1 and CDR2 from the germline V gene are SGHRS and YFSETQ. The length of the CDR3 is 17 residues. CDR3 loop: CASSPGFGGGGGTEAFF. CDR3 sequence (DNA): TGCGCCAGCAGCCCCGGTTTTGGGGGCGGGGGTGGAACTGAAGCTTTCTTT.

This clone was seen just once. This chain links TRBV7-8 with TRBJ2-1, with D perhaps TRBD2 (6 bases). The CDR3 consists of 13 residues. Trimming cost V 1 base and J 8 bases, with 9 bases left between them. CDR1 and CDR2 (germline): SGHVS, FQNEAQ. The CDR3 region has the DNA TGTGCCAGCAGCTTAGATAGGGAGGATGAGCAGTTCTTC. Amino acid sequence: CASSLDREDEQFF.

This chain uses TRBV7-8 with TRBJ1-5; tentatively, D is TRBD1 (6 bases). V lost 5 bases and J 3 bases, leaving 14 bases between the germline ends. The CDR3 contains 15 residues. CDR1 SGHVS and CDR2 FQNEAQ come from the germline V gene. DNA for the CDR3: TGTGCCAGCAGCCCGACAGGACCCCCCAATCAGCCCCAGCATTTT. Translated: CASSPTGPPNQPQHF.

This clone appeared once. V and J are TRBV4-1 and TRBJ1-3; D remains unclear. The germline V gene encodes CDR1 MGHRA and CDR2 YSYEKL. Trimming pared 0 bases from V and 4 bases from J, leaving 13 bases between. This CDR3 is built from 16 residues. The DNA for the CDR3 is TGCGCCAGCAGCCAAGATGGCTCCCGAGGGGGAAACACCATATATTTT. It translates to CASSQDGSRGGNTIYF.

Here the CDR3 reads CAIRQERDTDTQYF. CDR3 DNA sequence: TGTGCCATCAGGCAGGAACGGGATACAGATACGCAGTATTTT. The genes are TRBV10-3 and TRBJ2-3; TRBD2 might be the D (5 bases). Looked up from germline, CDR1 is ENHRY and CDR2 is SYGVKD. With 6 bases removed from V and 3 bases from J, the gap between germline ends came to 13 bases. The CDR3 covers 14 residues.

This clone was seen a single time. The chain has TRBV5-6 and TRBJ1-4; D is undetermined. Between the trimmed V and J ends, which lost 2 bases and 8 bases, there was a span of 13 bases. CDR1 and CDR2 from the germline V gene are SGHDT and YYEEEE. This CDR3 comprises 14 residues. DNA for the CDR3: TGTGCCAGCAGCTTAAGCCCCACCAGCGAAAAACTGTTTTTT. As protein: CASSLSPTSEKLFF.

This clone was counted between two and nine times. The chain has TRBV4-1 and TRBJ1-4; no definite D call. Trimming removed 3 bases from V and 8 bases from J, with 19 bases in between. The CDR3 length is 16 residues. CDR1 and CDR2 (germline): MGHRA, YSYEKL. Written as DNA, the CDR3 is TGCGCCAGCAGCCACGAAATTTTAGGGTTTAACGAAAAACTGTTTTTT. Protein: CASSHEILGFNEKLFF.

This chain joins TRBV10-3 and TRBJ2-3; TRBD2 matches 8 bases. CDR1 is ENHRY and CDR2 is SYGVKD in the germline V gene. CDR3 size: 17 residues. Losses at the gene ends were 10 bases for V and 4 bases for J; bases not matched to a gene: 19. This CDR3 reads CATAGVRGGLLSDTQYF. CDR3 nucleotide sequence: TGTGCCACCGCCGGGGTTCGGGGGGGCCTTTTGTCAGATACGCAGTATTTT.

The chain links TRBV4-3 to TRBJ1-2; D is ambiguous. V was shortened by 2 bases and J by 0 bases, with 22 bases between the two germline ends. The CDR3 extends over 19 amino acids. CDR1 is LGHNA, CDR2 YSLEER, per germline. The CDR3 region has the DNA TGCGCCAGCAGCCAATATGAGACTGGTCCTTCGATCGCTAACTATGGCTACACCTTC. Protein: CASSQYETGPSIANYGYTF.

Worth noting for this clone: Relative to the germline gene, one junction end is altered; a read error may explain this. This chain connects TRBV7-2 to TRBJ1-1; TRBD1 might be the D (6 bases). The germline V gene encodes CDR1 SGHTA and CDR2 FQGNSA. CDR3 length: 13 amino acids. The CDR3 DNA sequence: TGTGCCAGCAGCTTAGTTACGGACAGTCTCAAGCGGTTT. Residues: CASSLVTDSLKRF.

This clone was counted a few times. The chain uses TRBV7-8 and TRBJ1-1; tentatively, D is TRBD1 (5 bases). The germline CDR1 and CDR2 sequences are SGHVS and FQNEAQ. The CDR3 runs to 15 residues. V was shortened by 5 bases and J by 3 bases, with 16 bases between the two germline ends. The CDR3 DNA reads as TGTGCCAGCAGCCCTGGGACCTTCAGGGACACTGAAGCTTTCTTT. Residues: CASSPGTFRDTEAFF.

This chain connects TRBV5-6 to TRBJ2-5, with 7 bases fitting TRBD1. Germline lookup yields CDR1 SGHDT and CDR2 YYEEEE. The CDR3 consists of 17 residues. The J segment lost 5 bases and the V segment lost 3 bases, leaving 16 bases of the junction unmatched. The CDR3 DNA sequence: TGTGCCAGCAGCTCGGCTAAGTTAAAGGGGGCGTATGAGACCCAGTACTTC. It encodes CASSSAKLKGAYETQYF.

The chain links TRBV5-1 to TRBJ1-1, with 9 bases lining up with TRBD1. This CDR3 contains 16 residues. Losses at the gene ends were 4 bases for V and 6 bases for J; bases not matched to a gene: 13. Germline CDR1 reads SGHRS; CDR2 reads YFSETQ. This CDR3 is CASSGGTGNRRAEAFF. Written as DNA, the CDR3 is TGCGCCAGCAGCGGGGGGACAGGGAACCGCAGAGCTGAAGCTTTCTTT. Looking up the rest from reference TRBV5-1 and TRBJ1-1 gives the full variable domain: KAGVTQTPRYLIKTRGQQVTLSCSPISGHRSVSWYQQTPGQGLQFLFEYFSETQRNKGNFPGRFSGRQFSNSRSEMNVSTLELGDSALYLCASSGGTGNRRAEAFFGQGTRLTVV.